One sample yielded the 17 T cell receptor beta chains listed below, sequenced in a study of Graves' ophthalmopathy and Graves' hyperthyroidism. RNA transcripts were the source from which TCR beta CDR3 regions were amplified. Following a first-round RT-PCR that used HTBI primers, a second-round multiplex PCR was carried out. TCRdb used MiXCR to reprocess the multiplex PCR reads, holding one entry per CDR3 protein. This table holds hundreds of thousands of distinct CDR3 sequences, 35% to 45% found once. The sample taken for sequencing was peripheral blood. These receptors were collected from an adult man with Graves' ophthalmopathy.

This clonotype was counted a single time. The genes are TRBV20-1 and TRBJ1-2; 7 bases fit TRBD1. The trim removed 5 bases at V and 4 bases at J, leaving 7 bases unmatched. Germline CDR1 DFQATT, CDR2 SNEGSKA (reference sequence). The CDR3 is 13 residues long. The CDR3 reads CSAQRAGGYGYTF. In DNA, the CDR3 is TGCAGTGCTCAGAGGGCAGGGGGCTATGGCTACACCTTC.

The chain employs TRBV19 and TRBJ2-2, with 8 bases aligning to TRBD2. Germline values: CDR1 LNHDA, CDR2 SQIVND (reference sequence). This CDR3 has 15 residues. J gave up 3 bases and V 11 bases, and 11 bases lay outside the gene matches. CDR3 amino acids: CAWSRAGDDTGELFF. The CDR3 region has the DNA TGTGCCTGGAGTCGAGCGGGAGACGACACCGGGGAGCTGTTTTTT.

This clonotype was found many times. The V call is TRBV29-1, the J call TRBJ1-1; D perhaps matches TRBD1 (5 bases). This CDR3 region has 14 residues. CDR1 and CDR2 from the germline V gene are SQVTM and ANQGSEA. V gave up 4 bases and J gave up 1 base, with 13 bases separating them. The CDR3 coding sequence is TGCAGCGTTGGGGGCGTCAGGGAGAACACTGAAGCTTTCTTT. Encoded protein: CSVGGVRENTEAFF.

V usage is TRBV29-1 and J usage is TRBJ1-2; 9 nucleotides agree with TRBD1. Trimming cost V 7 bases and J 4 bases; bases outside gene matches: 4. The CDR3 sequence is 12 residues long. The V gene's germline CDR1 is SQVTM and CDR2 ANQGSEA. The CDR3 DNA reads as TGCAGCGGTCGACAGGGGGTCTATGGCTACACCTTC. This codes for CSGRQGVYGYTF.

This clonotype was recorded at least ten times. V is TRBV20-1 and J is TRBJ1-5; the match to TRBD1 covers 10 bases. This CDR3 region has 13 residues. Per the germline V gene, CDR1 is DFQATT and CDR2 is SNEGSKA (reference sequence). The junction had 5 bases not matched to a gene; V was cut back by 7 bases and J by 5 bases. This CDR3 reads CSVADRGDQPQHF. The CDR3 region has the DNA TGCAGTGTTGCGGACAGGGGGGATCAGCCCCAGCATTTT.

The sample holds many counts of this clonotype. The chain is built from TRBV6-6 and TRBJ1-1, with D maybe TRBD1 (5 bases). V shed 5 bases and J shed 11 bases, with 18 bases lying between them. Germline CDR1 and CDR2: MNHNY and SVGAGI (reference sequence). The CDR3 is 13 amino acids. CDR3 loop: CASSQTVGRAAFF. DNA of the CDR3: TGTGCCAGCAGTCAGACAGTGGGACGCGCGGCTTTCTTT.

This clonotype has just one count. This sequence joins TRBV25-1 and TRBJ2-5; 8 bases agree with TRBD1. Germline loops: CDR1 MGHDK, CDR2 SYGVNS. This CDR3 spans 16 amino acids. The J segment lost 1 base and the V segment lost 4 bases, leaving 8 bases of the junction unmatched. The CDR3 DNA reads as TGTGCCAGCAGTGCTCCAGGGGGCGATGGCCAAGAGACCCAGTACTTC. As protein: CASSAPGGDGQETQYF.

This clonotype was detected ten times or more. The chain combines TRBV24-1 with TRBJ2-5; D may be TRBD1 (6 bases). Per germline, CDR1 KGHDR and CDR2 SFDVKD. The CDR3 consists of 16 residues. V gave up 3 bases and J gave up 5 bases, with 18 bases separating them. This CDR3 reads CATSDPLTGLGETQYF. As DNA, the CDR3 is TGTGCCACCAGTGATCCTCTAACAGGGCTTGGGGAGACCCAGTACTTC.

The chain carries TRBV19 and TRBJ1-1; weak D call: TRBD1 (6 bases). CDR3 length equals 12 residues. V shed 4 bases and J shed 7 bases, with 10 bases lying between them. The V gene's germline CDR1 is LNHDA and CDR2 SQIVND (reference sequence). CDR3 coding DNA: TGTGCCAGTAGTAGGACAGCTAGTGAAGCTTTCTTT. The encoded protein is CASSRTASEAFF.

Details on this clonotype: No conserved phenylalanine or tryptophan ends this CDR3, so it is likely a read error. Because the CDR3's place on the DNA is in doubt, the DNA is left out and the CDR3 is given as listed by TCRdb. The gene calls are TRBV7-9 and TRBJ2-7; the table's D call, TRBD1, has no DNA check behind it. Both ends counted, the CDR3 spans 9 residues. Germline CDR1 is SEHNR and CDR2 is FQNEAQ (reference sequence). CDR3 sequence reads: CASSQSRRQ.

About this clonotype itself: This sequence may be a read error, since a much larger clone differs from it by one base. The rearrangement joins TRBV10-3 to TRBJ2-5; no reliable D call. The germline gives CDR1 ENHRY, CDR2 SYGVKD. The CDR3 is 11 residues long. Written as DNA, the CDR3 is TGTGCCAGCTTGGGCCAAGAGACCCAGTGCTTC. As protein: CASLGQETQCF.

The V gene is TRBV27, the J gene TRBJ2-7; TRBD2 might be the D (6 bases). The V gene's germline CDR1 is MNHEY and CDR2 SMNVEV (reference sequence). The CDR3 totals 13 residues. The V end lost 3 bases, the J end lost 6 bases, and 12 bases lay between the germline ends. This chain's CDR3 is CASSLSRGSEQYF. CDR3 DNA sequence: TGTGCCAGCAGTTTGTCCCGGGGGTCCGAGCAGTACTTC.

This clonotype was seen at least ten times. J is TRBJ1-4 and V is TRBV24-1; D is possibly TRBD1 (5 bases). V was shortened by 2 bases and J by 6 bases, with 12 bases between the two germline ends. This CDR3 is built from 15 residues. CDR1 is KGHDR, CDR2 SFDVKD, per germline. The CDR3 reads CATSDSTGADEKLFF. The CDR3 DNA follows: TGTGCCACCAGTGATTCCACAGGAGCGGATGAAAAACTGTTTTTT.

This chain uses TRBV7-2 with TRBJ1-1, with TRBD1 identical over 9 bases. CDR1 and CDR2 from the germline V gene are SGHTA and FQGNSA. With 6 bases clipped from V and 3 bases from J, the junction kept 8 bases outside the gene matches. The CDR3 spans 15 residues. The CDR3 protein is CASSQPGQGHTEAFF. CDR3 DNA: TGTGCCAGCAGTCAACCGGGACAGGGTCACACTGAAGCTTTCTTT.

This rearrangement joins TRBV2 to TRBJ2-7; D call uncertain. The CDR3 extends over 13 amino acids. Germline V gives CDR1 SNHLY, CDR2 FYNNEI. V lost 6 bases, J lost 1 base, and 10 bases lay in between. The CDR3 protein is CASRDGNSYEQYF. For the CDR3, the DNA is TGTGCCAGCAGGGACGGTAATTCCTACGAGCAGTACTTC. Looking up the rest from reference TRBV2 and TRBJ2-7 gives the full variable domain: EPEVTQTPSHQVTQMGQEVILRCVPISNHLYFYWYRQILGQKVEFLVSFYNNEISEKSEIFDDQFSVERPDGSNFTLKIRSTKLEDSAMYFCASRDGNSYEQYFGPGTRLTVT.

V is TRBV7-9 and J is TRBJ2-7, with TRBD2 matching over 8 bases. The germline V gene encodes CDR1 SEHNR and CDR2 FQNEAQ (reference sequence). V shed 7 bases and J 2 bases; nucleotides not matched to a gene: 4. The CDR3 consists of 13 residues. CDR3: CASTPAGAYEQYF. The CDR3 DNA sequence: TGTGCCAGCACTCCAGCGGGAGCCTACGAGCAGTACTTC.

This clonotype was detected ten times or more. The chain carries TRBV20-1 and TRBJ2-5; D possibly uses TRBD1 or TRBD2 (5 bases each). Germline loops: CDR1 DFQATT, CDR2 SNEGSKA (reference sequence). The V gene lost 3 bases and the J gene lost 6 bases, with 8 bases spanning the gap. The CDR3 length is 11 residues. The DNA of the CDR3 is TGCAGTGCTAGCAGGGAGCAGACCCAGTACTTC. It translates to CSASREQTQYF.